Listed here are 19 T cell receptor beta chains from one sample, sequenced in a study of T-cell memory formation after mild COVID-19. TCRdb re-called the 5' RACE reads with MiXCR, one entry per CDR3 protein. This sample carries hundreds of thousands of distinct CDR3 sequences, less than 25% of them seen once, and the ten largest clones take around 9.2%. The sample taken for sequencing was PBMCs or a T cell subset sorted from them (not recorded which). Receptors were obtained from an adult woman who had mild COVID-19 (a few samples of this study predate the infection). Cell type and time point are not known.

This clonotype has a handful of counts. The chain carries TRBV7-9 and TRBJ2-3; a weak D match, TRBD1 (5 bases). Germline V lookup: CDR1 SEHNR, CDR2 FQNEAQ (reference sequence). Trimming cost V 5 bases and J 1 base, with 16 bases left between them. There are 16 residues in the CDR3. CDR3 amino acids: CASSVPRGPRTDTQYF. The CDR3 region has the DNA TGTGCCAGCAGCGTACCTAGGGGCCCCCGCACAGATACGCAGTATTTT. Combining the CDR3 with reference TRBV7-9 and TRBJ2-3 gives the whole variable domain DTGVSQNPRHKITKRGQNVTFRCDPISEHNRLYWYRQTLGQGPEFLTYFQNEAQLEKSRLLSDRFSAERPKGSFSTLEIQRTEQGDSAMYLCASSVPRGPRTDTQYFGPGTRLTVL.

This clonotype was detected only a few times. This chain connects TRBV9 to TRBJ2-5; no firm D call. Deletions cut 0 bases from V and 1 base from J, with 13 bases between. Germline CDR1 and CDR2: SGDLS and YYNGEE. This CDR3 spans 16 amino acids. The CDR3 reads CASSVDWFSGQETQYF. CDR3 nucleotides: TGTGCCAGCAGCGTAGATTGGTTTTCTGGCCAAGAGACCCAGTACTTC.

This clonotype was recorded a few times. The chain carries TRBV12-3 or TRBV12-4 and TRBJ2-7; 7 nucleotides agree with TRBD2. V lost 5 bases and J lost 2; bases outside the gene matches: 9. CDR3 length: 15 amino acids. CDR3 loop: CASSGLADKAYEQYF. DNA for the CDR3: TGTGCCAGCAGTGGTCTAGCGGACAAGGCCTACGAGCAGTACTTC.

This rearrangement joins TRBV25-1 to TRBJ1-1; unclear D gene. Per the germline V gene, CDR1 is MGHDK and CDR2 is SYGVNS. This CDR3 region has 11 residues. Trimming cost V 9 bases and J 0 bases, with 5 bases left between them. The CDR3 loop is CASQVNTEAFF. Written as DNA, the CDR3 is TGTGCCAGTCAGGTGAACACTGAAGCTTTCTTT.

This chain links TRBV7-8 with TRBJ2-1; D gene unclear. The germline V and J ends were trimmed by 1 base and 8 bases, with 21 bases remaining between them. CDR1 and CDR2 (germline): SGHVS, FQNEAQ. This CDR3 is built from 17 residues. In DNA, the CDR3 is TGTGCCAGCAGCTTAGGAAAAAGGGCTGAACCTCCCGATGAGCAGTTCTTC. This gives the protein CASSLGKRAEPPDEQFF.

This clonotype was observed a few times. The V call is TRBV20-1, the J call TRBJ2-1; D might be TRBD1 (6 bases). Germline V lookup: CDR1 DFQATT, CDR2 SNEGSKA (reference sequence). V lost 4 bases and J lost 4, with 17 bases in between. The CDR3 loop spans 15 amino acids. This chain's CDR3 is CSAKRGGIVYNEQFF. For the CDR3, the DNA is TGCAGTGCTAAAAGAGGGGGTATCGTATACAATGAGCAGTTCTTC.

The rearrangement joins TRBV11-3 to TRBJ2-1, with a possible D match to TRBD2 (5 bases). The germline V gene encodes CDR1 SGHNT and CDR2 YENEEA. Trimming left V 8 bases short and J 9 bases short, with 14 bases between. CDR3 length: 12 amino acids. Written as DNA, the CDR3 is TGTGCCAGCGCACCTCCGGAGGCTGAGCAGTTCTTC. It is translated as CASAPPEAEQFF.

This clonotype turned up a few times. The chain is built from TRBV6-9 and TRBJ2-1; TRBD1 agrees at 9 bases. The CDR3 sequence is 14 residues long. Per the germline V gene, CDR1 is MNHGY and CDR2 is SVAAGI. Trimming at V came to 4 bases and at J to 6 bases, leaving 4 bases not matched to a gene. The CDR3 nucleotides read TGTGCCAGCAGTTCAGAGGACAGGGGCAATGAGCAGTTCTTC. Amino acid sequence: CASSSEDRGNEQFF.

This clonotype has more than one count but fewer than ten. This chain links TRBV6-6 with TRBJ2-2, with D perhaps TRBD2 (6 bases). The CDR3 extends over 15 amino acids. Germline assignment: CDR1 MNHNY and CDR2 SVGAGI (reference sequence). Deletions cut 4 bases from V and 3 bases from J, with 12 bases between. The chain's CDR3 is CASSLEGQYTGELFF. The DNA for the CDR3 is TGTGCCAGCAGTTTGGAGGGCCAGTACACCGGGGAGCTGTTTTTT.

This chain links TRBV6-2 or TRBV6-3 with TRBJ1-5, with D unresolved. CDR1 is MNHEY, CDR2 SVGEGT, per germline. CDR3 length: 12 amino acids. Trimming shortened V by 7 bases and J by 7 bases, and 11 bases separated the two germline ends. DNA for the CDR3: TGTGCCAGCAATACCGATCGCCAGCCCCAGCATTTT. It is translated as CASNTDRQPQHF.

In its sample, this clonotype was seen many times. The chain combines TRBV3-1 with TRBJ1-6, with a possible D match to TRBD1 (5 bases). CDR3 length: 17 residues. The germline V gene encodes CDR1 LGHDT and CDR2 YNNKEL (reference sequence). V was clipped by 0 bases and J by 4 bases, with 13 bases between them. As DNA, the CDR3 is TGTGCCAGCAGCCAAGAGTTCGGCAGGGAGTATAATTCACCCCTCCACTTT. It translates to CASSQEFGREYNSPLHF. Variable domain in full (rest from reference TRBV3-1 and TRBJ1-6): DTAVSQTPKYLVTQMGNDKSIKCEQNLGHDTMYWYKQDSKKFLKIMFSYNNKELIINETVPNRFSPKSPDKAHLNLHINSLELGDSAVYFCASSQEFGREYNSPLHFGNGTRLTVT.

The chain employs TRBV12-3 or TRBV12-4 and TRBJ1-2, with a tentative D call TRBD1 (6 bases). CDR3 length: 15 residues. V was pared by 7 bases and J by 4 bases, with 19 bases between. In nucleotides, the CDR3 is TGTGCCAGCACCTCCCGTCGGGGGGCCAGCTATGGCTACACCTTC. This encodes CASTSRRGASYGYTF.

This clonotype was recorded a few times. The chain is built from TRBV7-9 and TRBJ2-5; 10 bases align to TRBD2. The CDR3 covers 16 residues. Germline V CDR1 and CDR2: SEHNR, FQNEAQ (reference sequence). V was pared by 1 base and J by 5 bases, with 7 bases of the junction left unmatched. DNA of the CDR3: TGTGCCAGCAGCTTAGTTCCTAGCGGGAGTCGGGAGACCCAGTACTTC. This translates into CASSLVPSGSRETQYF.

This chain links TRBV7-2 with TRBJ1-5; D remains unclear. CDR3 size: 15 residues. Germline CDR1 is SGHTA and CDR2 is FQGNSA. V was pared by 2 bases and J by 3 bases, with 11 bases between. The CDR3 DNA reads TGTGCCAGCAGCTTATCGGGTATTGCCAATCAGCCCCAGCATTTT. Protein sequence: CASSLSGIANQPQHF.

The CDR3 sequence is CASSLRTSGSINNEQFF. The CDR3 coding sequence is TGCGCCAGCAGCCTGAGGACTAGCGGGAGCATCAACAATGAGCAGTTCTTC. The chain carries TRBV5-1 and TRBJ2-1; 13 bases match TRBD2. V shed 4 bases, J shed 5 bases, and the junction held 9 bases outside the gene matches. The CDR3 consists of 17 residues. Germline values: CDR1 SGHRS, CDR2 YFSETQ.

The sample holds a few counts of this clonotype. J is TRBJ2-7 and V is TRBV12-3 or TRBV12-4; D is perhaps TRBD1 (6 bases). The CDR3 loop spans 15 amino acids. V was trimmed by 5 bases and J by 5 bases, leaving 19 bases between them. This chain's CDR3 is CASSRSTGGVDEQYF. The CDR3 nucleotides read TGTGCCAGCAGTAGATCGACAGGTGGTGTCGACGAGCAGTACTTC.

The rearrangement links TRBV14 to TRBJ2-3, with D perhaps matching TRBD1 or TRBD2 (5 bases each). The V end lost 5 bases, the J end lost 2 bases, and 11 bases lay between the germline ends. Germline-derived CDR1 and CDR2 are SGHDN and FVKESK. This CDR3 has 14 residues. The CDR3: CASSGRDHTDTQYF. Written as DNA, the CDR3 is TGTGCCAGCAGCGGCCGGGACCACACAGATACGCAGTATTTT. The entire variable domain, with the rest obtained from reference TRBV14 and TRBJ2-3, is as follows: EAGVTQFPSHSVIEKGQTVTLRCDPISGHDNLYWYRRVMGKEIKFLLHFVKESKQDESGMPNNRFLAERTGGTYSTLKVQPAELEDSGVYFCASSGRDHTDTQYFGPGTRLTVL.

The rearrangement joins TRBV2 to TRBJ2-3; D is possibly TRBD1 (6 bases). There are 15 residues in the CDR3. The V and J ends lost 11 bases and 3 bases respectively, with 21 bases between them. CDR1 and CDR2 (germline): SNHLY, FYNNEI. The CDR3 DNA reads TGTGCCGGGGGCCCCGGCGGAAGGGGTACAGATACGCAGTATTTT. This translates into CAGGPGGRGTDTQYF.

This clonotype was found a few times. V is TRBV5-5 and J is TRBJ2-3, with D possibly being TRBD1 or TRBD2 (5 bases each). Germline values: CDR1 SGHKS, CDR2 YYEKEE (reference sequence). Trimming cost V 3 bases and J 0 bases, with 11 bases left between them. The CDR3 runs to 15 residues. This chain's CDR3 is CASSSGTVSTDTQYF. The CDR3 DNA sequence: TGTGCCAGCAGCTCCGGGACGGTTAGCACAGATACGCAGTATTTT.